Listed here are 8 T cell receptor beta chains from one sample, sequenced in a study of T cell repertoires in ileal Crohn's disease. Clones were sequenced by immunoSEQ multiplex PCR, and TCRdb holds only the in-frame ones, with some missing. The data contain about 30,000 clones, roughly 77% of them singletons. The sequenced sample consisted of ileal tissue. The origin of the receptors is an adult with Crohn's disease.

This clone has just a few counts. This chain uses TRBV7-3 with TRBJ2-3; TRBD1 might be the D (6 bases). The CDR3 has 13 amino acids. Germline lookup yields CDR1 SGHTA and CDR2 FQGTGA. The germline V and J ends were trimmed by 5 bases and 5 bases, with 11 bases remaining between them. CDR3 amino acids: CASSRFRGDTQYF. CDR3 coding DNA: TGTGCCAGCAGCCGTTTCAGGGGAGATACGCAGTATTTT. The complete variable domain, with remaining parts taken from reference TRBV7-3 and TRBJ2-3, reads GAGVSQTPSNKVTEKGKYVELRCDPISGHTALYWYRQSLGQGPEFLIYFQGTGAADDSGLPNDRFFAVRPEGSVSTLKIQRTERGDSAVYLCASSRFRGDTQYFGPGTRLTVL.

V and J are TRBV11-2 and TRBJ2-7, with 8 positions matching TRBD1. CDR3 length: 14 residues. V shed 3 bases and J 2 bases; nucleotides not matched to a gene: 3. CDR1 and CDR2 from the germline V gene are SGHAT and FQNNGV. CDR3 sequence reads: CASSFTQGAYEQYF. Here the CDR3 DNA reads TGTGCCAGCAGCTTCACACAGGGGGCCTACGAGCAGTACTTC.

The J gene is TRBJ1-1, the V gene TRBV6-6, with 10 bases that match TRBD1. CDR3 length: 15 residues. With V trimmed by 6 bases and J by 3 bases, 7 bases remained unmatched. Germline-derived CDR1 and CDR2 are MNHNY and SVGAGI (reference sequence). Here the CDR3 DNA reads TGTGCCAGCAGAGGGAGACAGGGGGCCGACACTGAAGCTTTCTTT. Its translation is CASRGRQGADTEAFF.

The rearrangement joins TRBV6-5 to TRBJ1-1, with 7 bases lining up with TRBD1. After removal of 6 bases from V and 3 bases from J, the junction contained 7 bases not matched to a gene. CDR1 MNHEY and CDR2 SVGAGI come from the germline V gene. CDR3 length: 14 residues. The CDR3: CASRIRGFYTEAFF. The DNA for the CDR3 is TGTGCCAGCAGGATCAGGGGGTTTTACACTGAAGCTTTCTTT.

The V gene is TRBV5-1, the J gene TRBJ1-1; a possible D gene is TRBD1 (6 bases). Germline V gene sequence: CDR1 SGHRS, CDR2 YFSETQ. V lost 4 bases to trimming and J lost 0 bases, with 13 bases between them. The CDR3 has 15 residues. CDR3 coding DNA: TGCGCCAGCAGCCTACGGACAGCTCTGAACACTGAAGCTTTCTTT. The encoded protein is CASSLRTALNTEAFF.

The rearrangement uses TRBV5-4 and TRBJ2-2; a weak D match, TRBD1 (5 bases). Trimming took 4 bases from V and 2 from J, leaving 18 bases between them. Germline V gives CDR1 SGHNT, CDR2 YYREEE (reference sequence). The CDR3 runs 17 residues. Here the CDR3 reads CASSPNTGPLNTGELFF. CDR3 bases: TGTGCCAGCAGCCCAAATACAGGCCCTCTCAACACCGGGGAGCTGTTTTTT. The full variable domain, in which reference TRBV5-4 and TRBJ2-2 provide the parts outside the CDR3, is ETGVTQSPTHLIKTRGQQVTLRCSSQSGHNTVSWYQQALGQGPQFIFQYYREEENGRGNFPPRFSGLQFPNYSSELNVNALELDDSALYLCASSPNTGPLNTGELFFGEGSRLTVL.

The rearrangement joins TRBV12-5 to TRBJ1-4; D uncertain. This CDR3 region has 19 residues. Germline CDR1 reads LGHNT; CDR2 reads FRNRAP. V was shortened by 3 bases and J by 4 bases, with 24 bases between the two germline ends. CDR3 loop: CASGLWPLSLIPSNEKLFF. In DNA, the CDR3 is TGTGCTAGTGGTTTATGGCCCCTTTCTCTTATACCCAGTAATGAAAAACTGTTTTTT.

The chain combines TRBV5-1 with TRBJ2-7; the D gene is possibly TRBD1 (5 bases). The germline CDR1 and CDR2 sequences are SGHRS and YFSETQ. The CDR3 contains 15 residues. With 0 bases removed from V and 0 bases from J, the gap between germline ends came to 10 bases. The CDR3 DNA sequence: TGCGCCAGCAGCTTGGCGCCCAGGGACTCCTACGAGCAGTACTTC. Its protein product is CASSLAPRDSYEQYF.